This T cell receptor beta chain was documented in a study of shared clonotypes between healthy human individuals. Assay: immunoSEQ multiplex PCR; the TCRdb copy retains only in-frame clones and omits some. The sample has about 2.1 million clones; 90% to 95% are singletons. On this clone: Its antigen remains unidentified.

The study's findings and limits: An expected dependence of interdonor clonotype sharing on sequencing depth was noted.

Naive CD8 cells were CD45RO-negative, positively selected for CCR7, excluding terminally differentiated effector memory CD45RA+ cells. Germline V CDR1 and CDR2: ENHRY, SYGVKD. The CDR3 runs to 13 residues. The ends were cut back, 8 bases at V and 5 bases at J, with 16 bases in the middle. This chain links TRBV10-3 with TRBJ2-7, with D tentatively TRBD1 (7 bases). This clonotype was sampled from a young man in good health. Some clones in this sample may be carry-over from other donors' samples. Input material: naive CD8+ T cells from PBMCs. CDR3 sequence reads: CAISRGAPHEQYF. The CDR3 DNA reads TGTGCCATCTCCAGGGGGGCCCCCCACGAGCAGTACTTC.